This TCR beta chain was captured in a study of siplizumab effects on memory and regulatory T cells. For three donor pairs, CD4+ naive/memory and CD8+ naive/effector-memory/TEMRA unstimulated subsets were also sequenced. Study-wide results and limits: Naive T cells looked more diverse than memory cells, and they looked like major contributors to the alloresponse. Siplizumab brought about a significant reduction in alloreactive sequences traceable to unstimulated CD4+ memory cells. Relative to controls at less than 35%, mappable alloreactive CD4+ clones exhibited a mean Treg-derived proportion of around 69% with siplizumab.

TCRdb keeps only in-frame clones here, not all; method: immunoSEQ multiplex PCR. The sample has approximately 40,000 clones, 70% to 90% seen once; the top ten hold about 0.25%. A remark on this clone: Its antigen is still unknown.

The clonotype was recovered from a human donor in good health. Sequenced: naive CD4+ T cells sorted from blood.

The CDR3 region is CAITGTGGITSGNTIYF. CDR3 in DNA: TGTGCCATCACCGGGACAGGGGGTATCACCTCTGGAAACACCATATATTTT. The chain joins TRBV7-9 to TRBJ1-3; 11 bases line up with TRBD1. CDR3 length: 17 amino acids. CDR1 and CDR2 from the germline V gene are SEHNR and FQNEAQ (reference sequence). V was clipped by 10 bases and J by 0 bases; unmatched bases: 11.